The present TCR beta chain was sequenced within a study of beta chain features in type 1 diabetes. Study-wide points: Researchers report that Type 1 diabetes patients had moderately but significantly shorter TCRB CDR3s across all four CD4+ subsets.

The germline gives CDR1 SGDLS, CDR2 YYNGEE. The CDR3 covers 17 residues. Trimming cost V 4 bases and J 3 bases, with 20 bases left between them. Since all of the isolated RNA was reverse transcribed, expressed TCRB transcripts were what got sequenced. There were some 3.6 million reads on average in the naive, central memory and regulatory T cell samples. Data came from immunoSEQ multiplex PCR; TCRdb stores just in-frame clones and leaves some out. The table includes fewer than 350,000 clones, 8% detected once. Of note for this clone: Its antigen is not identified.

Sequences were obtained from central memory CD4+ T cells from blood. This TCR was recovered from a young woman in good health. The genes are TRBV9 and TRBJ1-3, with D maybe TRBD1 (6 bases). CDR3 nucleotides: TGTGCCAGCAGCCTACGATTACAGGGAGGACGTGGAAACACCATATATTTT. Translation gives CASSLRLQGGRGNTIYF.